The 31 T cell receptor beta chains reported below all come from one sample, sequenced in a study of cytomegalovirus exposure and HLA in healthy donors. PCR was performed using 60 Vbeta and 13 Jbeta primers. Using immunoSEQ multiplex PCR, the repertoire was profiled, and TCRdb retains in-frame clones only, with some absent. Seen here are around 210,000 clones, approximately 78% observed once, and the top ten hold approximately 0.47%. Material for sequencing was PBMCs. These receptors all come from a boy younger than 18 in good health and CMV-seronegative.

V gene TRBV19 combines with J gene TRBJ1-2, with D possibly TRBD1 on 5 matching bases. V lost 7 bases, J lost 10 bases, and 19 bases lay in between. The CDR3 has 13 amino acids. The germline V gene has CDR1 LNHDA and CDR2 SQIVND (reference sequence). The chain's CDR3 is CASTHPGGVAYTF. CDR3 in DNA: TGTGCCAGTACTCATCCTGGGGGGGTAGCCTACACCTTC. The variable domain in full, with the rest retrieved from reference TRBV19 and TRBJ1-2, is DGGITQSPKYLFRKEGQNVTLSCEQNLNHDAMYWYRQDPGQGLRLIYYSQIVNDFQKGDIAEGYSVSREKKESFPLTVTSAQKNPTAFYLCASTHPGGVAYTFGSGTRLTVV.

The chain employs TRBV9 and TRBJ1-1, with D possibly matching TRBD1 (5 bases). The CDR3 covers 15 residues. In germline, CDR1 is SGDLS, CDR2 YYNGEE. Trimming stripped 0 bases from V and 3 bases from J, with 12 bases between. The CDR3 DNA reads TGTGCCAGCAGCGTAGCAGGGCCCAGGGACACTGAAGCTTTCTTT. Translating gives CASSVAGPRDTEAFF.

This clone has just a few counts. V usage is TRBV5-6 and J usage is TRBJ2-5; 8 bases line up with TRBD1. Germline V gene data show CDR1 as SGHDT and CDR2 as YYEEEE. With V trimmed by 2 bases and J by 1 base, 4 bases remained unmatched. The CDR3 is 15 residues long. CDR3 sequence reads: CASSFGTGFQETQYF. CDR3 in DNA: TGTGCCAGCAGCTTCGGGACAGGTTTCCAAGAGACCCAGTACTTC.

The CDR3 sequence is CASSNGGSYYNEQFF. In nucleotides, the CDR3 is TGCGCCAGCAGCAACGGCGGGTCCTACTACAATGAGCAGTTCTTC. This chain connects TRBV4-1 to TRBJ2-1; TRBD2 might be the D (5 bases). The CDR3 consists of 15 residues. From germline, CDR1 is MGHRA and CDR2 YSYEKL. V was shortened by 5 bases and J by 3 bases, with 14 bases between the two germline ends.

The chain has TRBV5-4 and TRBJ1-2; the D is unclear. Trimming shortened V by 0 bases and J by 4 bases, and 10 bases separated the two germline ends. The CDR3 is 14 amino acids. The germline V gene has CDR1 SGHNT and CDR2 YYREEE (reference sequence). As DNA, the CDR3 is TGTGCCAGCAGCTTGGGCCGGTCGCCCTATGGCTACACCTTC. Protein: CASSLGRSPYGYTF.

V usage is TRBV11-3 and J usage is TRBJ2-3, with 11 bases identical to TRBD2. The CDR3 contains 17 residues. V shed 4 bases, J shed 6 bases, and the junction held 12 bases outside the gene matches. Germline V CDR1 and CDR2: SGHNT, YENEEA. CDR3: CASSSFGTSGPEDTQYF. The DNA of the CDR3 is TGTGCCAGCAGCTCGTTCGGGACTAGCGGCCCGGAGGATACGCAGTATTTT.

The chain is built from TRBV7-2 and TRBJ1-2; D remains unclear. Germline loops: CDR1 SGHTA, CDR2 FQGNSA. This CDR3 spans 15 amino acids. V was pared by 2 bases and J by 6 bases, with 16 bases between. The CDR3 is CASSLQTALFHGYTF. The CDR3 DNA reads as TGTGCCAGCAGCTTACAAACTGCCCTCTTCCATGGCTACACCTTC.

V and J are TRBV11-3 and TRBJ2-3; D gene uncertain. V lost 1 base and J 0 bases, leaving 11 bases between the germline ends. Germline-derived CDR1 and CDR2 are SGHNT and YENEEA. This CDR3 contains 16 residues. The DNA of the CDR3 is TGTGCCAGCAGCTTAGTTTACAGTAGGAGCACAGATACGCAGTATTTT. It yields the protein CASSLVYSRSTDTQYF.

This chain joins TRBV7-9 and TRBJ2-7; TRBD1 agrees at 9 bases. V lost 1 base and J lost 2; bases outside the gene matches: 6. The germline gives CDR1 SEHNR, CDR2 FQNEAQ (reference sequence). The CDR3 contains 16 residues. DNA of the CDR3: TGTGCCAGCAGCTTAGGAGGGACAGGGCATCCCTACGAGCAGTACTTC. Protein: CASSLGGTGHPYEQYF.

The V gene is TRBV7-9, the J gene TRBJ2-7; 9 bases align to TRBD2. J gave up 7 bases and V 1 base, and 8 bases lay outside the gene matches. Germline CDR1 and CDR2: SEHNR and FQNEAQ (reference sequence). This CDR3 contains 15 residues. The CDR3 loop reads CASSLEAGGPGEQYF. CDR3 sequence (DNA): TGTGCCAGCAGCTTAGAGGCGGGAGGGCCGGGAGAGCAGTACTTC.

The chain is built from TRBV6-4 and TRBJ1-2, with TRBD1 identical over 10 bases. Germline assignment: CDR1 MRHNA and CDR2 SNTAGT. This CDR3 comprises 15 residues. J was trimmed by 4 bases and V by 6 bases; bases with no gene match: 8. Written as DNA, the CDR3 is TGTGCCAGCAGCGCCGGGACAGGGGTAGGCTATGGCTACACCTTC. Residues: CASSAGTGVGYGYTF.

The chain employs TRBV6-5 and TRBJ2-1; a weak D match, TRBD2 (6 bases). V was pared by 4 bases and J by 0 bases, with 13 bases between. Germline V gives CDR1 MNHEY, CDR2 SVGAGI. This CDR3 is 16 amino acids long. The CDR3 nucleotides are TGTGCCAGCAGTTTACTACGGGGGAGCTCCTACAATGAGCAGTTCTTC. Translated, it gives CASSLLRGSSYNEQFF.

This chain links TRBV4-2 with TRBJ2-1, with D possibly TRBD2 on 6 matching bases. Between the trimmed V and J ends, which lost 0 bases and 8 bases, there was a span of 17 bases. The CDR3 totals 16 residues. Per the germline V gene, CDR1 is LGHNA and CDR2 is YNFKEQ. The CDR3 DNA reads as TGTGCCAGCAGCCAAGAGCCCGGGAGTTATATCGATGAGCAGTTCTTC. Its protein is CASSQEPGSYIDEQFF.

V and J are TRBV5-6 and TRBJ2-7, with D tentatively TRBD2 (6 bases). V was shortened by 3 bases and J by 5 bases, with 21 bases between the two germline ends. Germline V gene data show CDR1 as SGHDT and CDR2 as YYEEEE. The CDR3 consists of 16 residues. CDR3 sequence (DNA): TGTGCCAGCAGCTCGGGACTTCAACCCCCGTTGAACGAGCAGTACTTC. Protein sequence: CASSSGLQPPLNEQYF.

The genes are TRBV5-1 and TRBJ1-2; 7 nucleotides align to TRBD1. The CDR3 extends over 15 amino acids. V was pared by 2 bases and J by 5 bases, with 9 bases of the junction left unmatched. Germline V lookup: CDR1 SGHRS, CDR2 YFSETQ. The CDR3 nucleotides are TGCGCCAGCAGCTTCGGACAGGCAGAGGGGTATGGCTACACCTTC. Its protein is CASSFGQAEGYGYTF.

CDR3 DNA sequence: TGTGCCAGCAGCTTAGCCACAGCACGGGGAGCTAACTATGGCTACACCTTC. It translates to CASSLATARGANYGYTF. The rearrangement links TRBV7-2 to TRBJ1-2, with no clear D. The germline CDR1 and CDR2 sequences are SGHTA and FQGNSA. Trimming took 0 bases from V and 0 from J, leaving 14 bases between them. The CDR3 runs to 17 residues.

The CDR3 sequence: CASSLAQGERRNTIYF. Written as DNA, the CDR3 is TGCGCCAGCAGCTTGGCGCAGGGTGAGCGTCGAAACACCATATATTTT. V is TRBV5-1 and J is TRBJ1-3, with a weak D call TRBD1 (5 bases). CDR1 and CDR2 from the germline V gene are SGHRS and YFSETQ. The CDR3 runs to 16 residues. Trimming removed 0 bases at V and 5 bases at J, with 15 bases between.

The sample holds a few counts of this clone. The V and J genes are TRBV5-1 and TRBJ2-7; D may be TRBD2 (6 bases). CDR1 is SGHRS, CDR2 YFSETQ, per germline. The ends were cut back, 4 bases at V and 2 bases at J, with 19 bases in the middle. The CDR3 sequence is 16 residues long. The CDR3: CASSPRRAGFTYEQYF. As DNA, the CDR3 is TGCGCCAGCAGCCCTAGGAGGGCAGGGTTCACCTACGAGCAGTACTTC.

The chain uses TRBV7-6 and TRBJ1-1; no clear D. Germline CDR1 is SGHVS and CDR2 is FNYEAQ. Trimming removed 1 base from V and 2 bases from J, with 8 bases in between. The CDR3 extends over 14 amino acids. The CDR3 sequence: CASSLDGGNTEAFF. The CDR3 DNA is TGTGCCAGCAGCTTAGATGGAGGAAACACTGAAGCTTTCTTT.

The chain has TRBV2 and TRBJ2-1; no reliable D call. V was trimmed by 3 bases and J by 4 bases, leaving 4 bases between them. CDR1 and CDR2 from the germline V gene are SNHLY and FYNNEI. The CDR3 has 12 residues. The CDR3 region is CASSDGYNEQFF. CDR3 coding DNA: TGTGCCAGCAGTGACGGGTACAATGAGCAGTTCTTC.

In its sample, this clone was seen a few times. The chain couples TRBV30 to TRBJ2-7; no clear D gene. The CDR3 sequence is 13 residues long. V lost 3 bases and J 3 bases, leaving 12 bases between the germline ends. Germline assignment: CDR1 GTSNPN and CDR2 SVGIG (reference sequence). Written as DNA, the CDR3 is TGTGCCTGGAGCTGGGCTGATCTCTACGAGCAGTACTTC. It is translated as CAWSWADLYEQYF.

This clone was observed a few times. This CDR3 reads CASSIFRNTIYF. The CDR3 DNA reads as TGTGCCAGCAGTATCTTCCGGAACACCATATATTTT. The J gene is TRBJ1-3, the V gene TRBV11-3; D gene uncertain. Between the trimmed V and J ends, which lost 6 bases and 7 bases, there was a span of 10 bases. Germline V lookup: CDR1 SGHNT, CDR2 YENEEA. The CDR3 is made up of 12 amino acids. The full variable domain, in which reference TRBV11-3 and TRBJ1-3 provide the parts outside the CDR3, is EAGVVQSPRYKIIEKKQPVAFWCNPISGHNTLYWYLQNLGQGPELLIRYENEEAVDDSQLPKDRFSAERLKGVDSTLKIQPAELGDSAVYLCASSIFRNTIYFGEGSWLTVV.

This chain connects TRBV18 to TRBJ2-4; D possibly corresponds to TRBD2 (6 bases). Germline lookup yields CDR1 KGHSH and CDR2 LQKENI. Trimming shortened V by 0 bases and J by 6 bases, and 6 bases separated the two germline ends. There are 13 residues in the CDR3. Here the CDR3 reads CASSPPGGNIQYF. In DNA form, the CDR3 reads TGTGCCAGCTCACCACCGGGGGGAAACATTCAGTACTTC.

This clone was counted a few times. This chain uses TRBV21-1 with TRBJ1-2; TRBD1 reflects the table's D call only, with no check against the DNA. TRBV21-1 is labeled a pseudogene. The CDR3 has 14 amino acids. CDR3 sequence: CASSKTDANYGYTF. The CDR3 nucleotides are TGTGCCAGCAGCAAAACAGACGCTAACTATGGCTACACCTTC.

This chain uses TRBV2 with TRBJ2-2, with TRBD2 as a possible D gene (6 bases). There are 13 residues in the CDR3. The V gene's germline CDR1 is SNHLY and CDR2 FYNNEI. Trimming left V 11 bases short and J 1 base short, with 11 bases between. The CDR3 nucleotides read TGTGCCGGGGGGACCGAGAACACCGGGGAGCTGTTTTTT. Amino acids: CAGGTENTGELFF.

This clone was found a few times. CDR3 sequence reads: CASSHNSGPFYNEQFF. The CDR3 nucleotides are TGTGCCAGCTCTCATAATAGCGGCCCCTTCTACAATGAGCAGTTCTTC. The chain employs TRBV18 and TRBJ2-1; possibly TRBD2 for D (6 bases). Germline loops: CDR1 KGHSH, CDR2 LQKENI. V lost 6 bases, J lost 3 bases, and 18 bases lay in between. CDR3 length equals 16 residues.

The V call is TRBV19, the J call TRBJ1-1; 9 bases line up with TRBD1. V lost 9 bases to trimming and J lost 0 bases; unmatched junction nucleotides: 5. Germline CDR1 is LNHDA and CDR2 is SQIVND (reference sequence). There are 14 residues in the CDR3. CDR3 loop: CASLRDRVNTEAFF. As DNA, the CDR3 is TGTGCCAGCCTGAGGGACAGGGTGAACACTGAAGCTTTCTTT. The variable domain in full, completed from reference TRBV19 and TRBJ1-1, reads DGGITQSPKYLFRKEGQNVTLSCEQNLNHDAMYWYRQDPGQGLRLIYYSQIVNDFQKGDIAEGYSVSREKKESFPLTVTSAQKNPTAFYLCASLRDRVNTEAFFGQGTRLTVV.

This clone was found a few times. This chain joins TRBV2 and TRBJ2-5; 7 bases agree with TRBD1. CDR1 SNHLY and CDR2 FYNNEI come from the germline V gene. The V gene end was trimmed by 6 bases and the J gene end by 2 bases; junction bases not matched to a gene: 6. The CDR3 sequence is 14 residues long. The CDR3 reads CASRGDSRQETQYF. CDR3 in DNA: TGTGCCAGCAGGGGGGACAGCCGGCAAGAGACCCAGTACTTC. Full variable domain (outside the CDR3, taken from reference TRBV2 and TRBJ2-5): EPEVTQTPSHQVTQMGQEVILRCVPISNHLYFYWYRQILGQKVEFLVSFYNNEISEKSEIFDDQFSVERPDGSNFTLKIRSTKLEDSAMYFCASRGDSRQETQYFGPGTRLLVL.

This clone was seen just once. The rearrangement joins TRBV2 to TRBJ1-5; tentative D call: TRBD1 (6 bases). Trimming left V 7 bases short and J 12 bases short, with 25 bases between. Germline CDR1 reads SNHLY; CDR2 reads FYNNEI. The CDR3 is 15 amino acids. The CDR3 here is CASTPPGGALSVQHF. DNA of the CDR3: TGTGCCAGCACTCCCCCTGGGGGGGCCCTGAGCGTCCAGCATTTT.

CDR3 nucleotides: TGTGCCAGCAGCGCCTATAGTGGAGGATCCGAGCAGTACTTC. Translating gives CASSAYSGGSEQYF. The V call is TRBV7-9, the J call TRBJ2-7, with TRBD2 as a possible D gene (5 bases). This CDR3 is 14 amino acids long. The germline V gene encodes CDR1 SEHNR and CDR2 FQNEAQ (reference sequence). Trimming pared 5 bases from V and 6 bases from J, leaving 17 bases between.

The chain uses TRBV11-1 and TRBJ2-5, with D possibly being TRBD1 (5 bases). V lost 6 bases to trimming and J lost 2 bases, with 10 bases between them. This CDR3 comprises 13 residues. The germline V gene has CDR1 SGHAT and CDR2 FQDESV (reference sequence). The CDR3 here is CASRRRQQETQYF. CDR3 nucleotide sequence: TGTGCCAGCAGACGCCGACAGCAAGAGACCCAGTACTTC.